This T cell receptor (beta chain) came from a study of blood T cell repertoires in COVID-19. Overall study context: Samples of COVID-19 (acute and convalescent) were obtained from the United States, Italy and Spain. T cells, B-cell-depleted T cells, or PBMCs provided the cDNA or gDNA that served as material.

Per the original methods: From reference gene primer amplification, estimates of nucleated cell counts were derived. The protocol was immunoSEQ multiplex PCR, while the TCRdb copy is restricted to in-frame clones and leaves out a portion. The DNA was the basis for D and trimming; V, J and clone size are from that table. The sample lists about 90,000 clones, about 91% occurring once. Trimming took off 6 bases at V and 3 bases at J, with 11 bases between the two ends. Germline V gives CDR1 WNHNN, CDR2 SYGVQD (reference sequence). The CDR3 is 13 residues long. Sequencing was done on a sample of peripheral blood. The chain links TRBV10-1 to TRBJ1-1; D may be TRBD1 (6 bases). The receptor was isolated from a man aged 55 to 70 with acute or convalescent COVID-19. CDR3 region: CASRRGLDTEAFF. CDR3 sequence (DNA): TGCGCCAGCAGGCGGGGGCTTGACACTGAAGCTTTCTTT.